These T cell receptor beta chains were read from a single sample in a study of blood T cell repertoires in COVID-19. Profiled with immunoSEQ multiplex PCR; TCRdb holds only in-frame clones, not every one. The table includes fewer than 350,000 clones, around 87% detected once. Sequenced: peripheral blood. These receptors were taken from a woman between 50 and 59 years old who had recovered from COVID-19. Both conserved end residues are part of each CDR3. D genes are given only for firm matches. Clone size is shown for a subset of rows, as once, few, many or a class of expanded clone.

abundance	d_gene	j_gene	v_gene	CDR3nt	CDR3aa
few	.	TRBJ2-1	TRBV11-2	TGTGCCAGCAGCTTAAGGGAGGTAGACTACTACAATGAGCAGTTCTTC	CASSLREVDYYNEQFF
.	TRBD1	TRBJ1-4	TRBV28	TGTGCCAGCCGGCGCGGGGGACAGGGAACCGAAAAACTGTTTTTT	CASRRGGQGTEKLFF
.	.	TRBJ2-1	TRBV28	TGTGCCAGCAGTAGGGGCCCCGAGCAGTTCTTC	CASSRGPEQFF
.	TRBD2	TRBJ2-3	TRBV29-1	TGCAGCGCCGGGACTAGAGTCACAGATACGCAGTATTTT	CSAGTRVTDTQYF
.	.	TRBJ2-5	TRBV2	TGTGCCAGCAGTGTTAGGGGGGGAGTCATGGAGACCCAGTACTTC	CASSVRGGVMETQYF
.	.	TRBJ2-7	TRBV19	TGTGCCAGTAGTCTAAGGAGGACAGCTGAGTTCGAGCAGTACTTC	CASSLRRTAEFEQYF
.	TRBD1	TRBJ1-2	TRBV4-3	TGCGCCAGCCTCAGGGGGGACGGCGGCTACACCTTC	CASLRGDGGYTF
.	.	TRBJ2-3	TRBV28	TGTGCCAGCAGTTTAAACAGGGGCACAGATACGCAGTATTTT	CASSLNRGTDTQYF
.	TRBD1	TRBJ1-4	TRBV4-1	TGCGCCAGTACAACTTACAGGGGTGAAAAACTGTTTTTT	CASTTYRGEKLFF
.	.	TRBJ2-5	TRBV10-3	TGTGCCATCGGGACTTCCCAAGAGACCCAGTACTTC	CAIGTSQETQYF
.	TRBD2	TRBJ2-5	TRBV7-6	TGTGCCAGCAGCCGGACTAGCGGGAGGAAAGAGACCCAGTACTTC	CASSRTSGRKETQYF
.	.	TRBJ2-1	TRBV21-1	TGTGCCAGCAGCAAAGATCTCGGGACTAGCGGAAAACGGGGTGAGCAGTTCTTC	CASSKDLGTSGKRGEQFF
.	.	TRBJ1-3	TRBV4-3	TGCGCCAGCAGCCAAGATCCGGCGGGAGGAAACACCATATATTTT	CASSQDPAGGNTIYF
.	.	TRBJ1-3	TRBV5-6	TGTGCCAGCAGCGGCAGGGGAATCGGTGGAAACACCATATATTTT	CASSGRGIGGNTIYF
.	.	TRBJ2-3	TRBV19	TGTGCCAGTAGTATAATGTTAGCGAGCACAGATACGCAGTATTTT	CASSIMLASTDTQYF
few	TRBD2	TRBJ2-1	TRBV27	TGTGCCAGCCGGCCCCTGCGGGAGGGCAGGTACAATGAGCAGTTCTTC	CASRPLREGRYNEQFF
.	.	TRBJ1-1	TRBV2	TGTGCCAGCACCCATTGGGGGCAGGGCTCGGCTGAAGCTTTCTTT	CASTHWGQGSAEAFF
once	.	TRBJ1-2	TRBV29-1	TGCAGCTCCAGTGCAGGGGATGGCTACACCTTC	CSSSAGDGYTF
.	TRBD2	TRBJ2-1	TRBV28	TGTGCCAGCAGTCGGAGCGGGGGAAATTACAATGAGCAGTTCTTC	CASSRSGGNYNEQFF
.	.	TRBJ2-1	TRBV7-3	TGTGCCTGTAGAGCGTCGGTCAATAACAATGAGCAGTTCTTC	CACRASVNNNEQFF
.	TRBD1	TRBJ1-2	TRBV27	TGTGCCAGCAGTCCAAACCCCGGGACAGATTATGGCTACACCTTC	CASSPNPGTDYGYTF
.	TRBD2	TRBJ2-3	TRBV30	TGTGCCTGGAAAGGGTCGGGACTAGGGTTTATGTTGACAGATACGCAGTATTTT	CAWKGSGLGFMLTDTQYF
few	.	TRBJ2-5	TRBV6-2/TRBV6-3	TGTGCCAGCAGTTACCTTAATGGAGGGGTAGAAGAGACCCAGTACTTC	CASSYLNGGVEETQYF
.	.	TRBJ1-2	TRBV6-5	TGTGCCAGCAGTTACTCTTTCCGGGTCGAGAGCTACACCTTC	CASSYSFRVESYTF
.	TRBD1	TRBJ1-1	TRBV6-5	TGTGCCAGCAGTTCCCCGGACAGGGGAAAAACTGAAGCTTTCTTT	CASSSPDRGKTEAFF
.	TRBD1	TRBJ2-7	TRBV6-2/TRBV6-3	TGTGCCAGCAGTAAGTTCGGGACAGGGCCGTACGAGCAGTACTTC	CASSKFGTGPYEQYF
.	.	TRBJ2-7	TRBV28	TGTGCCAGCAGCGGGGACATTCGCGAGCAGTACTTC	CASSGDIREQYF
.	.	TRBJ2-5	TRBV3-1/TRBV3-2	TGTGCCAGCAGCCAATCCGAGGTTCACCAAGAGACCCAGTACTTC	CASSQSEVHQETQYF
.	TRBD1	TRBJ2-1	TRBV5-1	TGCGCCAGCAGCTTGGAAGGCAGGGGGCTAAGCGAGCAGTTCTTC	CASSLEGRGLSEQFF
.	.	TRBJ1-1	TRBV19	TGTGCCAGTAGTAGCGACACTTTGAACACTGAAGCTTTCTTT	CASSSDTLNTEAFF
.	.	TRBJ2-1	TRBV5-1	TGCGCCAGCAGCTTGGAGACACCAGCGGGCAATGAGCAGTTCTTC	CASSLETPAGNEQFF
.	TRBD1	TRBJ1-1	TRBV9	TGTGCCAGCAGCGTACGAGGGGGCGGAGGGGCTGAAGCTTTCTTT	CASSVRGGGGAEAFF
.	.	TRBJ2-7	TRBV18	TGTGCCAGCTCACCCTCAGGGCTACCCTACGAGCAGTACTTC	CASSPSGLPYEQYF
.	.	TRBJ2-7	TRBV6-5	TGTGCCAGTCAGGGGTGGCGCGAGCAGTACTTC	CASQGWREQYF
.	TRBD1	TRBJ1-4	TRBV2	TGTGCCAGCAGTGGTGGACAGGGGGCGTTTGAAAAACTGTTTTTT	CASSGGQGAFEKLFF
.	TRBD2	TRBJ2-5	TRBV15	TGTGCCACCAGCAGGTCTCCCAGCGGGGAAGAGACCCAGTACTTC	CATSRSPSGEETQYF
.	.	TRBJ1-2	TRBV21-1	TGTGCCAGCACCTTAATCCTAGGGGCCGTCACCAACTATGGCTACACCTTC	CASTLILGAVTNYGYTF
.	.	TRBJ2-7	TRBV3-1/TRBV3-2	TGTGCCAGCAGCCGCCCCCCGTGCGACTCCTACGAGCAGTACTTC	CASSRPPCDSYEQYF
.	TRBD2	TRBJ2-7	TRBV7-9	TGTGCCAGCAGCACGAATTGGGAGGGCGCCTACGAGCAGTACTTC	CASSTNWEGAYEQYF
.	.	TRBJ2-7	TRBV30	TGTGCCTGGATAGGCCGGGGCGAGCAGTACTTC	CAWIGRGEQYF
.	.	TRBJ1-5	TRBV28	TGTGCCAGCAGTAAAGCCTCAGGGGTTAGTAGCAATCAGCCCCAGCATTTT	CASSKASGVSSNQPQHF
once	TRBD2	TRBJ2-7	TRBV9	TGTGCCAGCAGCGTATCCTCCCAGGGCGGGAGGTACGAGCAGTACTTC	CASSVSSQGGRYEQYF
.	TRBD1	TRBJ1-5	TRBV7-9	TGTGCCAGCAGCCTCGGGACAGGCAATCAGCCCCAGCATTTT	CASSLGTGNQPQHF
.	TRBD2	TRBJ2-7	TRBV6-5	TGTGCCACACATACTAGCGGGGGCTCCTACGAGCAGTACTTC	CATHTSGGSYEQYF
.	TRBD2	TRBJ2-7	TRBV27	TGTGCCAGCAGTTTATCGGCTCCGGGGGGGACGTCCCGATCCTACGAGCAGTACTTC	CASSLSAPGGTSRSYEQYF
.	.	TRBJ1-6	TRBV28	TGTGCCAGCCGGAGCGAATATTCACCCCTCCACTTT	CASRSEYSPLHF
.	.	TRBJ2-1	TRBV9	TGTGCCAGCAGCGTAGGCGGGACAGACTACAATGAGCAGTTCTTC	CASSVGGTDYNEQFF
.	TRBD2	TRBJ2-1	TRBV30	TGTGCCTGGACACGAGGACTAGCGCTTAATGAGCAGTTCTTC	CAWTRGLALNEQFF
.	.	TRBJ2-7	TRBV3-1/TRBV3-2	TGTGCCATTTCCAGGGGATCAGACAACGAGCAGTACTTC	CAISRGSDNEQYF